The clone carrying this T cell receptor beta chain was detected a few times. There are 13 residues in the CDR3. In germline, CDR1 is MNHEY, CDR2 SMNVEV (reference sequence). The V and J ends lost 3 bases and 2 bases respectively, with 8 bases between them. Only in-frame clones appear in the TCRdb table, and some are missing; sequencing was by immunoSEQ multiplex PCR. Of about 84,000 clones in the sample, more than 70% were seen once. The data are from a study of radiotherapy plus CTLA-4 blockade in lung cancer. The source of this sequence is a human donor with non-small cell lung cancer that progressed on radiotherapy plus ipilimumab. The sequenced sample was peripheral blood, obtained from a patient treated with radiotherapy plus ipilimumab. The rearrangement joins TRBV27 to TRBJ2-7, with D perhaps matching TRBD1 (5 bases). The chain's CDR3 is CASSFQGPYEQYF. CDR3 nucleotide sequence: TGTGCCAGCAGTTTCCAGGGCCCCTACGAGCAGTACTTC.